These T cell receptor beta chains were read from a single sample in a study of blood T cell repertoires in COVID-19. Assay: immunoSEQ multiplex PCR; the TCRdb copy retains only in-frame clones and omits some. The sample shows under 100,000 clones, roughly 80% of them seen only once. Sequenced material: peripheral blood. The receptor set was obtained from a woman in her 70s with active or convalescent COVID-19. Both conserved end residues are part of each CDR3. Fields, in order: V gene, D gene, J gene, clone size, CDR3 DNA, CDR3 protein. D genes are given only for firm matches. Where a row states a size, it is once, few, many or the class of an expanded clone; other rows omit it.

TRBV18	.	TRBJ2-1	.	TGTGCCAGCTCACCACCGGCCAGGGAGGTTGAGCAGTTCTTC	CASSPPAREVEQFF
TRBV5-1	.	TRBJ2-1	.	TGCGCCAGCAGCTTGCCCTCCGTTATCAATGAGCAGTTCTTC	CASSLPSVINEQFF
TRBV11-2	.	TRBJ2-3	.	TGTGCCAGCAGCTTATCCAGCGAAATAGATACGCAGTATTTT	CASSLSSEIDTQYF
TRBV3-1/TRBV3-2	TRBD2	TRBJ2-1	.	TGTGCCAGCAGCCCCGGACTAGCTCGAGAGCAGTTCTTC	CASSPGLAREQFF
TRBV10-3	TRBD1	TRBJ2-7	.	TGTGCCATCAGTGACCGGGGGGACAGGGGGAACTACGAGCAGTACTTC	CAISDRGDRGNYEQYF
TRBV6-5	TRBD1	TRBJ1-1	.	TGTGCCAGTAAGAAAACAGGGGATCCTTCCACTGAAGCTTTCTTT	CASKKTGDPSTEAFF
TRBV5-4	.	TRBJ2-7	few	TGTGCCAGCAGCCTAGAACCGGGAAAGACCTACGAGCAGTACTTC	CASSLEPGKTYEQYF
TRBV6-2/TRBV6-3	TRBD1	TRBJ1-6	.	TGTGCCAGCAGTCCCACAGGGGGACGGAATTCACCCCTCCACTTT	CASSPTGGRNSPLHF
TRBV4-1	.	TRBJ1-2	once	TGCGCCAGCAGCCAAGATGGCAGGGGCTACACCTTC	CASSQDGRGYTF
TRBV12-3/TRBV12-4	.	TRBJ1-1	.	TGTGCCAGCAGTTTAACGGACATGGCTGAAGCTTTCTTT	CASSLTDMAEAFF